This TCR beta chain was captured in a study of post-analysis software for immune sequencing data. Study-level results: In patients, TRBV5-6, TRBV5-1 and TRBV20-1 belonged to four or five TRBV segments found more frequently than in controls.

cDNA libraries of TCR beta carried unique molecular identifiers. Using its own MiXCR run on the PCR reads, TCRdb lists one record per CDR3 protein. Of 250,000 to 300,000 distinct CDR3 sequences in the sample, 35% to 40% are singletons; the top ten hold under 5%. This CDR3 spans 18 amino acids. The ends lost 1 base at V and 1 base at J; junction bases unmatched: 8. Germline lookup yields CDR1 SEHNR and CDR2 FQNEAQ (reference sequence). This clonotype was seen many times. Its antigen is currently unknown. The rearrangement links TRBV7-9 to TRBJ2-1; 9 bases are a match to TRBD1. Source material: blood. This TCR was sampled from a girl aged 5 to 17 with multiple sclerosis. The CDR3 nucleotides are TGTGCCAGCAGCTTAGGAGTTTTACAGGGGGCGTCCTACAATGAGCAGTTCTTC. It yields the protein CASSLGVLQGASYNEQFF.